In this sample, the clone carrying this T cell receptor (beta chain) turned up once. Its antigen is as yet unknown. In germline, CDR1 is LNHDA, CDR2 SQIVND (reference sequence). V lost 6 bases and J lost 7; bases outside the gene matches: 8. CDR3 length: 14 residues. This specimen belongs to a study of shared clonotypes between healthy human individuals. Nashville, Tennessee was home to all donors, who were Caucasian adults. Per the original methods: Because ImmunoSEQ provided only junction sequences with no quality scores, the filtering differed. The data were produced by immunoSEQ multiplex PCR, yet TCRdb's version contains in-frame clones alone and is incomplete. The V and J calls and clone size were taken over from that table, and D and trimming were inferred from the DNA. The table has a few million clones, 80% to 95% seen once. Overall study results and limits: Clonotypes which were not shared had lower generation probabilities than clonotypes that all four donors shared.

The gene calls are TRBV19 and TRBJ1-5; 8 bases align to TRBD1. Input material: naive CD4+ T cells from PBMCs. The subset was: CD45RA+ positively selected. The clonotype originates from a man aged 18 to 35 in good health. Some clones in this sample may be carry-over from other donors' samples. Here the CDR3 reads CASSGDRRPQPQHF. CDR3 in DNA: TGTGCCAGTAGCGGGGACAGGCGGCCCCAGCCCCAGCATTTT.